This entry features one TCR beta chain sequence. Its cognate antigen is unknown. The source of the sample is a study of PD-1 blockade in classical Hodgkin lymphoma. Study-wide context: Intravenous infusions of nivolumab 3 mg/kg reached patients every 2 weeks.

The sample's time point: cycle 4 day 1 (C4D1), after five to seven weeks of nivolumab. Following autologous stem cell transplantation, relapse occurred in every patient, and exposure to brentuximab vedotin varied. Sequencing used immunoSEQ multiplex PCR; TCRdb keeps in-frame clones, though not all of them. The sample lists approximately 30,000 clones, around 80% seen once, with 15% to 20% in the top ten. Germline-derived CDR1 and CDR2 are SGHDT and YYEEEE. V gave up 3 bases and J gave up 5 bases, with 11 bases separating them. The CDR3 loop spans 13 amino acids. Study findings and constraints: Compared with baseline, CD4+ but not CD8+ TCR diversity had risen significantly by C4D1. Whoever responded completely had baseline diversity much like that seen in newly diagnosed patients.

This chain links TRBV5-6 with TRBJ1-2; TRBD1 might be the D (6 bases). The sequences come from peripheral blood mononuclear cells (PBMCs), collected before the fourth cycle of nivolumab. The sequence was obtained from a human donor with classical Hodgkin lymphoma. The DNA for the CDR3 is TGTGCCAGCAGCTCTGGACAGAGATATGGCTACACCTTC. Its protein product is CASSSGQRYGYTF.